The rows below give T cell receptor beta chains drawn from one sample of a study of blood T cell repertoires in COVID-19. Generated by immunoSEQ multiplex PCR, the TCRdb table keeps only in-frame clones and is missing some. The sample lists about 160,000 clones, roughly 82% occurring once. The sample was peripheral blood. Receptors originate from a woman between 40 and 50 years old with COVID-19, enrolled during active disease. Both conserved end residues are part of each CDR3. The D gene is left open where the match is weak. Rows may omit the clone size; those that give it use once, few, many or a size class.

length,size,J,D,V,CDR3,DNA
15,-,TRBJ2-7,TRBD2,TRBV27,CASSLSPSGFYEQYF,TGTGCCAGCAGTTTATCTCCTAGCGGTTTCTACGAGCAGTACTTC
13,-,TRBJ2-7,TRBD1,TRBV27,CASADRGAYEQYF,TGTGCCAGCGCCGACAGGGGCGCCTACGAGCAGTACTTC
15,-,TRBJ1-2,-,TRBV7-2,CASSLDLTGFYGYTF,TGTGCCAGCAGCTTAGATCTGACAGGCTTCTATGGCTACACCTTC
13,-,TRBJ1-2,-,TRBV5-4,CASSSPPGYGYTF,TGTGCCAGCAGCTCCCCCCCCGGCTATGGCTACACCTTC
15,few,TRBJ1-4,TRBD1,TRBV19,CASSRDRGTNEKLFF,TGTGCCAGTAGCAGGGACAGGGGTACTAATGAAAAACTGTTTTTT
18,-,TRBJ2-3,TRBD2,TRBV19,CASSMLPTSGRDTDTQYF,TGTGCCAGTAGTATGCTTCCGACTAGCGGGAGGGATACAGATACGCAGTATTTT
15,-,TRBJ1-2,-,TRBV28,CASTRLGTPGSGYTF,TGTGCCAGCACCAGGTTAGGGACACCAGGGAGTGGCTACACCTTC
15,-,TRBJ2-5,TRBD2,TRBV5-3,CARPASGGLGETQYF,TGTGCCAGACCGGCTAGCGGGGGGTTAGGGGAGACCCAGTACTTC
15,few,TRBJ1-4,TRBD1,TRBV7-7,CASSLGQATNEKLFF,TGTGCTAGCAGCCTGGGACAGGCAACTAATGAAAAACTGTTTTTT
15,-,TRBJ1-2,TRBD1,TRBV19,CASSPRDRDVYGYTF,TGTGCCAGTAGTCCCCGGGACAGGGACGTCTATGGCTACACCTTC
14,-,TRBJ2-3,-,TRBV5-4,CASSLRHPTDTQYF,TGTGCCAGCAGCCTGAGACACCCCACAGATACGCAGTATTTT
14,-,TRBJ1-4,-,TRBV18,CASSNIATNEKLFF,TGTGCCAGCTCCAACATTGCAACTAATGAAAAACTGTTTTTT
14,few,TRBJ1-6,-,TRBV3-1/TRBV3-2,CASRQGHHNSPLHF,TGTGCCAGCAGGCAAGGACACCATAATTCACCCCTCCACTTT
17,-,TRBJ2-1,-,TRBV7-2,CASSPGLGRESSNEQFF,TGTGCCAGCAGCCCCGGACTCGGACGAGAGTCGTCGAATGAGCAGTTCTTC
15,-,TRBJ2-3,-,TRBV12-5,CASGASSEYTDTQYF,TGTGCTAGTGGGGCGTCTAGCGAATACACAGATACGCAGTATTTT
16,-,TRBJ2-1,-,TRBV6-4,CASSARGGRSYNEQFF,TGTGCCAGCAGTGCCAGGGGAGGGAGGAGCTACAATGAGCAGTTCTTC
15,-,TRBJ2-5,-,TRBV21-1,CASSNGQTFQETQYF,TGTGCCAGCAGCAATGGGCAGACCTTCCAAGAGACCCAGTACTTC
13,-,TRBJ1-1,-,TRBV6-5,CASRSRGDSQAFF,TGTGCCAGCAGATCGCGGGGGGATAGCCAAGCTTTCTTT
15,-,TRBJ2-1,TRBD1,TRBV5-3,CARSLAGTGINEQFF,TGTGCCAGAAGCTTGGCCGGGACAGGGATCAATGAGCAGTTCTTC
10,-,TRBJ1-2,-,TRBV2,CASSGFGSTF,TGTGCCAGCAGTGGGTTCGGTTCGACCTTC
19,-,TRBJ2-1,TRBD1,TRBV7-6,CASSLASGQGAPFYNEQFF,TGTGCCAGCAGCTTAGCTTCGGGACAGGGTGCCCCTTTCTACAATGAGCAGTTCTTC
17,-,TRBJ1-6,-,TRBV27,CASSLGEGRECYWDLHF,TGTGCCAGCAGTTTGGGGGAGGGGAGGGAGTGTTATTGGGACCTCCACTTT
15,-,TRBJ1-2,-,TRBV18,CASSPGDRPGYGYTF,TGTGCCAGCTCACCAGGAGACAGGCCAGGCTATGGCTACACCTTC
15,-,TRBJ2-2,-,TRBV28,CASGGGQLNTGELFF,TGTGCCAGCGGCGGTGGACAGCTGAACACCGGGGAGCTGTTTTTT
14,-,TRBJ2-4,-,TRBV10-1,CASSDSVTKNIQYF,TGCGCCAGCAGTGACAGTGTAACCAAAAACATTCAGTACTTC
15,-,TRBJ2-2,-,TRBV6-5,CASSPRLVGTGELFF,TGTGCCAGCAGTCCCCGACTAGTGGGGACCGGGGAGCTGTTTTTT
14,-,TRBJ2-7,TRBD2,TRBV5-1,CASSLNSGALEQYF,TGCGCCAGCAGCTTGAATAGCGGGGCCTTAGAGCAGTACTTC
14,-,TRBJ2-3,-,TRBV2,CASSFSQGTDTQYF,TGTGCCAGCAGCTTCAGCCAGGGGACAGATACGCAGTATTTT
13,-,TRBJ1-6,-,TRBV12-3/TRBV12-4,CASTPVANSPLHF,TGTGCCAGCACCCCAGTCGCTAATTCACCCCTCCACTTT
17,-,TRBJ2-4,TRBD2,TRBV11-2,CASSLVGGSMAKNIQYF,TGTGCCAGCAGCTTAGTCGGCGGGAGTATGGCCAAAAACATTCAGTACTTC
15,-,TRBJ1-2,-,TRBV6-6,CASSTSGDLWNGYTF,TGTGCCAGCTCAACGTCGGGGGACCTTTGGAATGGCTACACCTTC
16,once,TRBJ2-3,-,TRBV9,CASSAGLSGRTDTQYF,TGTGCCAGCAGCGCCGGACTAAGCGGCCGCACAGATACGCAGTATTTT
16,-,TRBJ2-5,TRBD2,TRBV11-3,CASSPGLAGIQETQYF,TGTGCCAGCAGCCCAGGACTAGCGGGGATCCAAGAGACCCAGTACTTC
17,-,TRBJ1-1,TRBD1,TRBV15,CATSRDELRQGVGEAFF,TGTGCCACCAGCAGAGATGAGCTGAGACAGGGGGTTGGTGAAGCTTTCTTT
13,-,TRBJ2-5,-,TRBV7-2,CASSLSGEETQYF,TGTGCCAGCAGCTTATCGGGGGAGGAGACCCAGTACTTC
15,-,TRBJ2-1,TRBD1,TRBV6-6,CASTDEGQRYNEQFF,TGTGCCAGCACCGACGAGGGACAGAGATACAATGAGCAGTTCTTC